One and the same sample provided the 19 T cell receptor beta chains below, sequenced in a study of T cell responses to AZD1222 COVID-19 vaccine. The table came from immunoSEQ multiplex PCR; TCRdb's copy has only in-frame clones and leaves some out. The sample records 180,000 or so clones, roughly 94% being singletons. Sequenced material: peripheral blood, taken on day 0 of AZD1222 vaccination. The source is an adult in good health.

The chain joins TRBV6-5 to TRBJ1-2; TRBD1 aligns across 10 bases. This CDR3 comprises 14 residues. V lost 6 bases and J lost 3; bases outside the gene matches: 4. Germline values: CDR1 MNHEY, CDR2 SVGAGI. CDR3 region: CASSGGTGDYGYTF. The CDR3, as DNA: TGTGCCAGCAGCGGTGGGACAGGGGACTATGGCTACACCTTC.

The chain uses TRBV12-5 and TRBJ2-5; 8 bases match TRBD1. V was clipped by 6 bases and J by 2 bases; unmatched bases: 8. CDR1 LGHNT and CDR2 FRNRAP come from the germline V gene. The CDR3 is 15 amino acids. In nucleotides, the CDR3 is TGTGCTAGTGGGAGTCGGGACAGGTATCAAGAGACCCAGTACTTC. This codes for CASGSRDRYQETQYF. The whole variable domain, filled in from reference TRBV12-5 and TRBJ2-5, reads DARVTQTPRHKVTEMGQEVTMRCQPILGHNTVFWYRQTMMQGLELLAYFRNRAPLDDSGMPKDRFSAEMPDATLATLKIQPSEPRDSAVYFCASGSRDRYQETQYFGPGTRLLVL.

The rearrangement joins TRBV3-1 (or the pseudogene TRBV3-2) to TRBJ1-4, with a tentative D call TRBD1 (5 bases). CDR3 length: 15 residues. Germline V CDR1 and CDR2: LGHDT, YNNKEL (reference sequence). With 4 bases removed from V and 8 bases from J, the gap between germline ends came to 17 bases. The CDR3 region is CASSPRGLGREKLFF. The CDR3, as DNA: TGTGCCAGCAGCCCGCGGGGCCTAGGGAGGGAAAAACTGTTTTTT.

This rearrangement joins TRBV9 to TRBJ1-5; D may be TRBD1 (5 bases). Germline assignment: CDR1 SGDLS and CDR2 YYNGEE. The germline V and J ends were trimmed by 4 bases and 7 bases, with 12 bases remaining between them. The length of the CDR3 is 13 residues. The CDR3 nucleotides read TGTGCCAGCAGCATGGGGGTCAACCAGCCCCAGCATTTT. It encodes CASSMGVNQPQHF.

The rearrangement links TRBV9 to TRBJ1-5; 8 bases match TRBD1. J lost 6 bases, V lost 0 bases, and 5 bases had no gene match. The CDR3 spans 15 residues. The germline V gene has CDR1 SGDLS and CDR2 YYNGEE. The CDR3 sequence is CASSVGTGNGQPQHF. CDR3 sequence (DNA): TGTGCCAGCAGCGTAGGGACAGGGAACGGTCAGCCCCAGCATTTT.

The gene calls are TRBV2 and TRBJ2-3; D uncertain. The CDR3 totals 15 residues. Trimming left V 7 bases short and J 6 bases short, with 20 bases between. Looked up from germline, CDR1 is SNHLY and CDR2 is FYNNEI. For the CDR3, the DNA is TGTGCCAGCATAGGTCGGAGTAGCTTTACCGATACGCAGTATTTT. This codes for CASIGRSSFTDTQYF.

This sequence joins TRBV5-4 and TRBJ2-6; D unresolved. Germline V gives CDR1 SGHNT, CDR2 YYREEE (reference sequence). This CDR3 region has 16 residues. Between the trimmed V and J ends, which lost 4 bases and 2 bases, there was a span of 13 bases. The chain's CDR3 is CASSQKGKAGANVLTF. The CDR3 nucleotides are TGTGCCAGCAGCCAAAAAGGGAAAGCTGGGGCCAACGTCCTGACTTTC.

The chain has TRBV7-8 and TRBJ1-1; D not resolved. The germline CDR1 and CDR2 sequences are SGHVS and FQNEAQ. The V and J ends lost 0 bases and 10 bases respectively, with 9 bases between them. The CDR3 has 12 residues. The CDR3 DNA follows: TGTGCCAGCAGCTTAGCTTCGGTGAGAGCTTTCTTT. Protein sequence: CASSLASVRAFF. The full variable domain, with the rest looked up from reference TRBV7-8 and TRBJ1-1, is GAGVSQSPRYKVAKRGQDVALRCDPISGHVSLFWYQQALGQGPEFLTYFQNEAQLDKSGLPSDRFFAERPEGSVSTLKIQRTQQEDSAVYLCASSLASVRAFFGQGTRLTVV.

The V call is TRBV3-1 (or the pseudogene TRBV3-2), the J call TRBJ1-2; no clear D. V dropped 1 base and J dropped 7 bases, with 7 bases sitting between them. The CDR3 is 12 amino acids. In germline, CDR1 is LGHDT, CDR2 YNNKEL (reference sequence). CDR3 sequence reads: CASSQGPLGYTF. For the CDR3, the DNA is TGTGCCAGCAGCCAAGGGCCCCTTGGCTACACCTTC.

The chain is built from TRBV30 and TRBJ1-2, with 8 positions matching TRBD1. CDR1 is GTSNPN and CDR2 is SVGIG in the germline V gene (reference sequence). Trimming took 3 bases from V and 6 from J; bases not matched to a gene: 6. The CDR3 consists of 13 residues. The CDR3 DNA reads TGTGCCTGGAGGGGCCAGGGGGCGAATGGCTACACCTTC. It encodes CAWRGQGANGYTF.

This sequence joins TRBV2 and TRBJ1-1; 9 positions agree with TRBD1. The germline V gene encodes CDR1 SNHLY and CDR2 FYNNEI. The CDR3 loop spans 14 amino acids. V gave up 6 bases and J gave up 5 bases; unmatched junction bases: 7. The CDR3 spells CASRMGTGRTEAFF. The CDR3 DNA sequence: TGTGCCAGCAGGATGGGGACAGGGAGGACTGAAGCTTTCTTT.

The rearrangement links TRBV30 to TRBJ2-2; no definite D call. The V gene's germline CDR1 is GTSNPN and CDR2 SVGIG (reference sequence). With 8 bases removed from V and 4 bases from J, the gap between germline ends came to 11 bases. The CDR3 consists of 12 residues. The CDR3 coding sequence is TGTGCCCGACAAATTAGCACCGGGGAGCTGTTTTTT. Its translation: CARQISTGELFF.

This clone is a singleton in its sample. V and J are TRBV6-5 and TRBJ1-3; the match to TRBD1 covers 7 bases. V lost 7 bases, J lost 3 bases, and 9 bases stayed unmatched. Germline V gives CDR1 MNHEY, CDR2 SVGAGI. The CDR3 covers 15 residues. The CDR3 loop reads CASTVGRGDGNTIYF. CDR3 in DNA: TGTGCCAGCACCGTGGGCAGGGGGGATGGAAACACCATATATTTT.

This clone has a handful of counts. This chain connects TRBV27 to TRBJ2-5, with unresolved D. Trimming cost V 4 bases and J 2 bases, with 14 bases left between them. The CDR3 totals 15 residues. Germline assignment: CDR1 MNHEY and CDR2 SMNVEV (reference sequence). This CDR3 reads CASSSGRDTQETQYF. The CDR3 coding sequence is TGTGCCAGCAGTTCTGGCCGAGACACGCAAGAGACCCAGTACTTC.

In this sample, this clone turned up once. This CDR3 is CASRQLAVYEQYF. DNA of the CDR3: TGTGCCAGCAGACAACTAGCCGTCTACGAGCAGTACTTC. The chain has TRBV28 and TRBJ2-7; tentatively, D is TRBD2 (6 bases). Deletions cut 6 bases from V and 3 bases from J, with 12 bases between. The CDR3 spans 13 residues. Per germline, CDR1 MDHEN and CDR2 SYDVKM.

The chain employs TRBV2 and TRBJ1-6; D gene ambiguous. Germline values: CDR1 SNHLY, CDR2 FYNNEI. This CDR3 spans 15 amino acids. Trimming cost V 8 bases and J 7 bases, with 18 bases left between them. The CDR3 loop is CASAPKVPWNSPLHF. CDR3 nucleotide sequence: TGTGCCAGCGCCCCTAAGGTGCCGTGGAATTCACCCCTCCACTTT.

The V and J genes are TRBV2 and TRBJ1-2; D remains unclear. The CDR3 spans 14 residues. V lost 3 bases to trimming and J lost 8 bases, with 16 bases between them. Germline CDR1 reads SNHLY; CDR2 reads FYNNEI. Here the CDR3 reads CASSDPTRSRGYTF. As DNA, the CDR3 is TGTGCCAGCAGTGACCCGACCCGTTCCCGCGGCTACACCTTC.

The J gene is TRBJ1-6, the V gene TRBV25-1; D remains unclear. This CDR3 has 12 amino acids. Germline V gives CDR1 MGHDK, CDR2 SYGVNS. The ends were cut back, 3 bases at V and 7 bases at J, with 4 bases in the middle. Here the CDR3 reads CASSEGNSPLHF. The CDR3 DNA sequence: TGTGCCAGCAGTGAGGGGAATTCACCCCTCCACTTT.

The rearrangement uses TRBV19 and TRBJ1-1, with a tentative D call TRBD1 (6 bases). Trimming removed 5 bases at V and 2 bases at J, with 12 bases between. The CDR3 sequence is 14 residues long. Germline loops: CDR1 LNHDA, CDR2 SQIVND (reference sequence). DNA of the CDR3: TGTGCCAGTAGTGCACAGGGAGTCAACACTGAAGCTTTCTTT. It codes for CASSAQGVNTEAFF. Full variable domain (outside the CDR3, taken from reference TRBV19 and TRBJ1-1): DGGITQSPKYLFRKEGQNVTLSCEQNLNHDAMYWYRQDPGQGLRLIYYSQIVNDFQKGDIAEGYSVSREKKESFPLTVTSAQKNPTAFYLCASSAQGVNTEAFFGQGTRLTVV.